This T cell receptor (beta chain) was retrieved from a study of tissue T cells after allogeneic stem cell transplantation. The wider study: Of the grafts for graft-versus-host disease patients, several were unmodified and three CD34-selected. CD3+ T cells were flow-sorted when enough cells; otherwise DNA extracted directly.

TCRdb's table, derived via immunoSEQ multiplex PCR, lists solely in-frame clones and lacks some. The sample contains more than 20,000 clones, roughly nine tenths of which appear only once. Points from the study as a whole: Which tissue TCRs were alloreactive or antigen-specific was not determined. Some clones might be persisting host cells. Anatomically similar tissues had similar TCR repertoires within each patient.

On this clone: Its antigen remains unknown.

This CDR3 has 13 amino acids. V gave up 6 bases and J gave up 6 bases; unmatched junction bases: 7. The chain employs TRBV6-7 and TRBJ2-7, with 8 bases fitting TRBD2. TRBV6-7 is an ORF, with its function uncertain. This receptor was obtained from a male donor at least 60 years old who later had graft-versus-host disease after an allogeneic stem cell transplant. Here the sequenced sample was blood, taken before transplantation. The CDR3 reads CASSPRLAIEQYF. CDR3 nucleotides: TGTGCCAGCAGCCCACGACTAGCGATCGAGCAGTACTTC.